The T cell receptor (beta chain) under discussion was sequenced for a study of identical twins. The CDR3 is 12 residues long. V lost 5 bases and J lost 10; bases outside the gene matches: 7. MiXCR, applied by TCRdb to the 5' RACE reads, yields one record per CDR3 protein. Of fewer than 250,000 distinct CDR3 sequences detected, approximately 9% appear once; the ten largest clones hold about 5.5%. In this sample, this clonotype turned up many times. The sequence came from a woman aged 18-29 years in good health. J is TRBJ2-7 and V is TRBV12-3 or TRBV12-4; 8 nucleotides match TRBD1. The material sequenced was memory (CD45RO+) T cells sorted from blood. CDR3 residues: CASSRGQAVQYF. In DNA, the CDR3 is TGTGCCAGCAGTCGGGGACAGGCCGTACAGTACTTC.